This record looks at one T cell receptor (beta chain) sequence and its context. The antigen this receptor binds is unknown. Base qualities are missing; no much larger clone stands one base away. This specimen comes from a study of T cell responses to AZD1222 COVID-19 vaccine (dated by TCRdb to the early 2020s). About the investigation overall: A total of over 230 trial participants underwent TCR sequencing, of whom 200 to 220 had received two doses of AZD1222 and some 26 had received two doses of the MenACWY control vaccine. Trial participants were enrolled by age into 18-55, 56-69 and 70-plus year subgroups, with around 140, 26 and 57 TCR-sequenced participants respectively.

The CDR3 regions of human TCRbeta chains were subjected to immunosequencing. From the authors' description of their analysis: TCRs in the repertoires were compared against a reference library of SARS-CoV-2-specific TCRs that had been generated with the MIRA antigen-specificity platform. Breadth was defined as the fraction of unique TCRs that were SARS-CoV-2-associated, and depth was defined as the fraction of total T cells that were SARS-CoV-2-associated. Each spike-specific TCR was assigned to its reactive spike region and to a CD4 or CD8 class using the MIRA data. Log10-transformed breadth and depth values were compared by one-way ANOVA with Sidak's multiple comparisons tests. The table was pulled from immuneACCESS by TCRdb, which kept in-frame rearrangements only. Such tables lose some clones; where checked, under half of the loss comes from unresolved V genes, and the rest has no known cause. D and trimming come from the DNA, and the V and J calls and clone size come from that table. Present in this sample are 75,000 to 90,000 clones, 80% to 95% of which were seen just once. The top ten clonotypes cover around 28% of the sample.

The time point label corresponds to: about 28 days (+/-7) after the second vaccine dose. AZD1222 recipients with second doses at about 4 weeks or about 12 weeks were pooled, because spike-specific TCR depth and breadth did not differ between schedules. Vaccinee samples were obtained from the UK trials COV001 and COV002, which included a single-blind randomized controlled phase 2/3 trial of AZD1222 (ChAdOx1 nCoV-19) in healthy adults. For TCRbeta chain sequencing, PBMC samples from trial participants were taken at day 0 and at day 28 after the second dose. The paper as a whole reports these results and caveats: Participants were mostly white British, with more females than males. The authors suggested clonal diversity may have been underestimated. In the small 56-69-year group, the increase in depth fell short of significance, most likely because of low power. Nearly half of unique spike-specific TCRs reportedly recognized epitopes outside regions mutated in the B.1.351 and B.1.1.7 variants. After two AZD1222 doses, spike-specific TCR breadth and depth were significantly higher than at day 0 and than in MenACWY recipients. Because no day 14 peak-response samples were available, repertoires were characterized only after the peak T cell response. Vaccine-associated CD4 TCRs spanned the whole spike protein, with dominant responses in regions 160-218 and 743-854. Conclusions about previously exposed vaccinees are limited, since just five or six AZD1222 recipients were seropositive for SARS-CoV-2 at baseline.

Sequences MDHEN (CDR1) and SYDVKM (CDR2) are obtained from the germline V gene. The CDR3 measures 14 amino acids from cysteine to phenylalanine. Here the CDR3 DNA is all that survives: 42 bases in frame from base 1. V and J lose 5 bases and 5 bases, and a span of 15 bases separates them. The chain was built from TRBV28 and TRBJ1-1, with a weak D call of TRBD1 (5 bases match). Source: peripheral blood, taken 28 days after the second AZD1222 dose. This TCR came from an adult who received the AZD1222 COVID-19 vaccine. The CDR3 protein sequence reads: CASSPTGRVTEAFF. At the DNA level, the sequence is TGTGCCAGCAGTCCGACGGGGCGGGTAACTGAAGCTTTCTTT.